The clone carrying this T cell receptor beta chain was recorded only once. These data belong to a study of control samples from healthy donors and cancer patients. Deletions cut 2 bases from V and 0 bases from J, with 18 bases between. The CDR3 has 18 amino acids. Looked up from germline, CDR1 is SGHAT and CDR2 is FQNNGV. Measured with immunoSEQ multiplex PCR; TCRdb has only the in-frame clones, and not every one. The sample includes 150,000 to 200,000 clones, 85% to 90% of them seen just once. The sequencing input was blood. The sequence came from a man aged 30-40 years in good health. The V and J genes are TRBV11-2 and TRBJ2-3; D is perhaps TRBD2 (5 bases). CDR3 sequence (DNA): TGTGCCAGCAGCTTAACGGTCCGGGCGGGCAAAAGCACAGATACGCAGTATTTT. It codes for CASSLTVRAGKSTDTQYF.